The 11 T cell receptor beta chains given below trace back to one sample, sequenced in a study of T cell responses to AZD1222 COVID-19 vaccine. This table comes from immunoSEQ multiplex PCR, and its TCRdb copy is limited to in-frame clones, with some not included. The sample has 66,000 or so clones, roughly 78% seen once; the top ten hold roughly 21%. This specimen was peripheral blood, taken on day 0 of MenACWY control vaccination. The receptors come from an adult in good health.

The chain employs TRBV7-9 and TRBJ1-1, with TRBD1 matching 8 bases. Trimming cost V 1 base and J 4 bases; bases outside gene matches: 11. The CDR3 consists of 17 residues. Germline CDR1 and CDR2: SEHNR and FQNEAQ (reference sequence). Here the CDR3 DNA reads TGTGCCAGCAGCTTAGGGACAGGGATTAAGGGAGGCACTGAAGCTTTCTTT. Its translation: CASSLGTGIKGGTEAFF.

V is TRBV2 and J is TRBJ1-2, with 7 bases lining up with TRBD1. Trimming cost V 6 bases and J 5 bases; bases outside gene matches: 9. CDR1 and CDR2 from the germline V gene are SNHLY and FYNNEI. The CDR3 extends over 14 amino acids. The CDR3 DNA sequence: TGTGCCAGCAGAACCGGGACAGACACTTATGGCTACACCTTC. Encoded protein: CASRTGTDTYGYTF.

The chain employs TRBV6-5 and TRBJ1-6; the D gene is possibly TRBD1 (5 bases). This CDR3 has 15 amino acids. CDR1 and CDR2 from the germline V gene are MNHEY and SVGAGI. V was pared by 0 bases and J by 8 bases, with 11 bases between. CDR3 residues: CASSYSQGFDSPLHF. The CDR3 nucleotides read TGTGCCAGCAGTTACTCGCAGGGCTTCGATTCACCCCTCCACTTT.

The CDR3 DNA reads as TGTGCCAGCAGCTTGGGAGGTTGGCTTAGCAATCAGCCCCAGCATTTT. Its translation: CASSLGGWLSNQPQHF. The chain employs TRBV5-6 and TRBJ1-5, with D uncertain. The length of the CDR3 is 16 residues. V was pared by 0 bases and J by 0 bases, with 10 bases between. Germline V gene data show CDR1 as SGHDT and CDR2 as YYEEEE.

The chain joins TRBV5-1 to TRBJ2-5; D is uncertain. CDR3 size: 15 residues. Germline CDR1 reads SGHRS; CDR2 reads YFSETQ. Trimming took off 0 bases at V and 4 bases at J, with 13 bases between the two ends. The CDR3 region is CASSLGPHGRETQYF. CDR3 bases: TGCGCCAGCAGCTTGGGTCCCCATGGAAGAGAGACCCAGTACTTC. The variable domain in full, completed from reference TRBV5-1 and TRBJ2-5, reads KAGVTQTPRYLIKTRGQQVTLSCSPISGHRSVSWYQQTPGQGLQFLFEYFSETQRNKGNFPGRFSGRQFSNSRSEMNVSTLELGDSALYLCASSLGPHGRETQYFGPGTRLLVL.

The chain carries TRBV19 and TRBJ2-1; D is perhaps TRBD2 (6 bases). The CDR3 is made up of 15 amino acids. Trimming shortened V by 5 bases and J by 0 bases, and 11 bases separated the two germline ends. In germline, CDR1 is LNHDA, CDR2 SQIVND (reference sequence). CDR3 amino acids: CASSSDGSSYNEQFF. In DNA, the CDR3 is TGTGCCAGTAGTTCCGACGGGAGCTCCTACAATGAGCAGTTCTTC.

J is TRBJ2-5 and V is TRBV7-2; possibly TRBD2 for D (7 bases). This CDR3 comprises 13 residues. CDR1 SGHTA and CDR2 FQGNSA come from the germline V gene. V lost 5 bases and J 14 bases, leaving 21 bases between the germline ends. The CDR3 spells CASSLGPAGAIYF. The CDR3 DNA reads as TGTGCCAGCAGCCTCGGCCCGGCGGGGGCGATATACTTC.

This chain joins TRBV5-1 and TRBJ2-2, with 12 bases that match TRBD2. V was pared by 4 bases and J by 6 bases, with 7 bases of the junction left unmatched. Germline V lookup: CDR1 SGHRS, CDR2 YFSETQ. The CDR3 is made up of 16 amino acids. DNA for the CDR3: TGCGCCAGCAGCCTCAGGACTAGCGGGACCGCCGGGGAGCTGTTTTTT. The encoded protein is CASSLRTSGTAGELFF. The full variable domain, its missing parts supplied by reference TRBV5-1 and TRBJ2-2, is KAGVTQTPRYLIKTRGQQVTLSCSPISGHRSVSWYQQTPGQGLQFLFEYFSETQRNKGNFPGRFSGRQFSNSRSEMNVSTLELGDSALYLCASSLRTSGTAGELFFGEGSRLTVL.

V usage is TRBV7-8 and J usage is TRBJ1-1, with D unresolved. In germline, CDR1 is SGHVS, CDR2 FQNEAQ. The CDR3 totals 15 residues. V dropped 3 bases and J dropped 4 bases, with 15 bases sitting between them. In DNA, the CDR3 is TGTGCCAGCAGCTTCAGGCGGGGTACGGGCACTGAAGCTTTCTTT. Translating it yields CASSFRRGTGTEAFF.

The chain couples TRBV9 to TRBJ1-1; TRBD1 matches at 7 bases. Germline V lookup: CDR1 SGDLS, CDR2 YYNGEE. The trim removed 4 bases at V and 3 bases at J, leaving 6 bases unmatched. This CDR3 has 14 amino acids. The CDR3 region is CASSPRQGYTEAFF. The CDR3 DNA reads TGTGCCAGCAGCCCTCGACAGGGTTACACTGAAGCTTTCTTT.

The chain links TRBV29-1 to TRBJ2-1; perhaps TRBD1 as D (6 bases). The CDR3 covers 13 residues. V lost 6 bases and J lost 6, with 15 bases in between. Germline V gene sequence: CDR1 SQVTM, CDR2 ANQGSEA. The CDR3, as DNA: TGCAGCGTCGATTACTCGGACAGCAATGAGCAGTTCTTC. As protein: CSVDYSDSNEQFF.